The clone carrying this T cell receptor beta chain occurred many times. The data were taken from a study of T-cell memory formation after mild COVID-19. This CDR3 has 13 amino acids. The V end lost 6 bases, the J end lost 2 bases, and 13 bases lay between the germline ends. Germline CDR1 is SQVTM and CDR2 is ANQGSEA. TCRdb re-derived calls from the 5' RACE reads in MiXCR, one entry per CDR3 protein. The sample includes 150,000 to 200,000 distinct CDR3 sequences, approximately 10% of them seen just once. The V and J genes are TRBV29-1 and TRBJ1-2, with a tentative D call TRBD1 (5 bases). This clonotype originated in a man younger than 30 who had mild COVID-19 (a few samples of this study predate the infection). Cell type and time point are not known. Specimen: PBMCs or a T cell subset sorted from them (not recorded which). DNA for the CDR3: TGCAGCGTCCGGAGAGGGGCAAACTATGGCTACACCTTC. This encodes CSVRRGANYGYTF.